The text below deals with one TCR beta chain. Researchers ran the PCR with 60 Vbeta and 13 Jbeta primers. Assay: immunoSEQ multiplex PCR; the TCRdb copy retains only in-frame clones and omits some. The data show a few hundred thousand clones, around 66% seen once. CDR1 is MDHEN and CDR2 is SYDVKM in the germline V gene. Trimming cost V 7 bases and J 12 bases; bases outside gene matches: 9. The CDR3 sequence is 12 residues long. This entry comes from a study of cytomegalovirus exposure and HLA in healthy donors. Material for sequencing was PBMCs. This sequence was found in a female donor in good health and CMV-seronegative. The rearrangement uses TRBV28 and TRBJ2-1, with 7 positions matching TRBD1. The CDR3 here is CASTPDRRLQFF. The CDR3 DNA is TGTGCCAGCACCCCGGACAGGAGGCTGCAGTTCTTC.